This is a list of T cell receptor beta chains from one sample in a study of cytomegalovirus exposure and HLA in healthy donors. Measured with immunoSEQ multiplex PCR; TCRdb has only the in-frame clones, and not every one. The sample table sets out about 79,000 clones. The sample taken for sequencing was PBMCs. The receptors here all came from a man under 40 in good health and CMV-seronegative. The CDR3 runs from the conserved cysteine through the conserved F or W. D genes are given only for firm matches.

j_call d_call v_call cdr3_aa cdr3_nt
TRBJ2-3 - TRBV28 CASRVSSGKDTQYF TGTGCCAGCAGGGTCTCTTCGGGGAAAGATACGCAGTATTTT
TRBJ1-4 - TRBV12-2 CASRWDCPWANEKLFF TGTGCAAGTCGATGGGACTGTCCCTGGGCTAATGAAAAACTGTTTTTT
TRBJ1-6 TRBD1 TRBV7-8 CASSLRDRALGSYNSPLHF TGTGCCAGCAGCCTCCGGGACAGGGCGTTAGGGTCCTATAATTCACCCCTCCACTTT
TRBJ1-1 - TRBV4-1 CASSPRTVYTEAFF TGCGCCAGCAGCCCCCGGACAGTTTACACCGAAGCTTTCTTT
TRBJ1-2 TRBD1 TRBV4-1 CASSPHFFRGYGYTF TGCGCCAGCAGCCCTCACTTTTTCAGGGGGTATGGCTACACCTTC
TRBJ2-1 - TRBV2 CASSDPRGEQFF TGTGCCAGCAGTGATCCCCGCGGCGAGCAGTTCTTC
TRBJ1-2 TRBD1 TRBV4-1 CASRSDRGDGYTF TGCGCCAGCAGGTCGGACAGGGGGGATGGCTACACCTTC
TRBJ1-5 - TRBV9 CASSGDTNQPQHF TGTGCCAGCAGCGGAGACACGAATCAGCCCCAGCATTTT
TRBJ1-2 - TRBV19 CATRLNSNYGYTF TGTGCCACGAGATTAAATTCTAACTATGGCTACACCTTC
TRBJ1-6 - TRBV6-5 CASSYEWRRESPLHF TGTGCCAGCAGTTACGAGTGGCGGAGGGAATCACCCCTCCACTTT
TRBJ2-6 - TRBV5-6 CASSLSGANVLTF TGTGCCAGCAGCCTCTCTGGGGCCAACGTCCTGACTTTC
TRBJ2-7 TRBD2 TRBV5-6 CASSDGGWEQYF TGTGCCAGCAGCGACGGGGGGTGGGAGCAGTACTTC
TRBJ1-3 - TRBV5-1 CASSFDRNTIYF TGCGCCAGCAGCTTCGACAGAAACACCATATATTTT
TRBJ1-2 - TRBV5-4 CASSLYRVSYGYTF TGTGCCAGCAGCTTATACAGGGTGAGCTATGGCTACACCTTC
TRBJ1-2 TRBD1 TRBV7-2 CASSLRDSYGYTF TGTGCCAGCAGCCTCCGGGACAGCTATGGCTACACCTTC
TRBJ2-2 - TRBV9 CASSVRTGELFF TGTGCCAGCAGCGTCCGCACCGGGGAGCTGTTTTTT
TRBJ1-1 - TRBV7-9 CASSLRLPGRGNTEAFF TGTGCCAGCAGCTTACGGTTGCCTGGCAGAGGGAACACTGAAGCTTTCTTT
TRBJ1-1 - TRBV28 CASSLYGGAVAEAFF TGTGCCAGCAGTTTATATGGGGGCGCGGTAGCAGAAGCTTTCTTT
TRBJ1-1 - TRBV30 CAWSVSGGYEAFF TGTGCCTGGAGTGTAAGCGGGGGATATGAAGCTTTCTTT
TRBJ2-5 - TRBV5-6 CASCLHSETQYF TGTGCCAGCTGCTTGCACTCAGAGACCCAGTACTTC
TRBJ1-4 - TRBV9 CASSKWGGSNEKLFF TGTGCCAGCAGCAAGTGGGGGGGGAGTAATGAAAAACTGTTTTTT
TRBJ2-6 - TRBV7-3 CASRQSGANVLTF TGTGCCAGCAGACAGTCTGGGGCCAACGTCCTGACTTTC
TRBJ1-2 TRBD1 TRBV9 CASSGWTGMHYGYTF TGTGCCAGCAGCGGATGGACAGGGATGCACTATGGCTACACCTTC
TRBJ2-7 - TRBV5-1 CASSFFSTVERYF TGCGCCAGCAGCTTTTTTTCTACGGTAGAGCGGTACTTC
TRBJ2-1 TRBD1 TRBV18 CASSQPFRDRGNEQFF TGTGCCAGCTCCCAACCTTTCCGGGACAGGGGTAATGAGCAGTTCTTC
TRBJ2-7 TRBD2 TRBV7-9 CASAPRLAGSYEQYF TGTGCCAGCGCCCCCCGACTAGCGGGATCCTACGAGCAGTACTTC
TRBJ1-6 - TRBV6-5 CASSYSRRDNSPLHF TGTGCCAGCAGTTACTCGAGGCGGGATAATTCACCCCTCCACTTT
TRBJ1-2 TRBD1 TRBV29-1 CSVEGRPGGGYTF TGCAGCGTTGAAGGTCGGCCAGGGGGAGGCTACACCTTC
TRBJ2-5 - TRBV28 CASSPPGRETQYF TGTGCCAGCAGCCCCCCGGGTAGGGAGACCCAGTACTTC